These 22 T cell receptor beta chains came from one sample sequenced in a study of long-term antiretroviral therapy in people with HIV. immunoSEQ v3.0 was run at survey level. Measured with immunoSEQ multiplex PCR; TCRdb has only the in-frame clones, and not every one. The sample consists of tens of thousands of clones, about 90% of them appearing once. The sequencing here drew on unsorted PBMCs, taken 1.8 years after starting antiretroviral therapy. The receptors here all came from a woman in her late teens or twenties with HIV.

This clone has just a few counts. The chain employs TRBV5-5 and TRBJ2-1; D is uncertain. The CDR3 runs 16 residues. V lost 0 bases and J 5 bases, leaving 15 bases between the germline ends. CDR1 and CDR2 (germline): SGHKS, YYEKEE (reference sequence). This CDR3 is CASSLVSLYLNNEQFF. As DNA, the CDR3 is TGTGCCAGCAGCTTGGTGAGTTTATACCTAAACAATGAGCAGTTCTTC.

The rearrangement links TRBV7-6 to TRBJ1-2, with D unclear. V was shortened by 4 bases and J by 5 bases, with 17 bases between the two germline ends. This CDR3 is built from 15 residues. Per the germline V gene, CDR1 is SGHVS and CDR2 is FNYEAQ. The CDR3 sequence is CASSSSQEFGYGYTF. CDR3 coding DNA: TGTGCCAGCAGCTCGAGCCAGGAATTCGGGTATGGCTACACCTTC.

The rearrangement links TRBV6-6 to TRBJ1-1; no clear D. Germline values: CDR1 MNHNY, CDR2 SVGAGI (reference sequence). V was pared by 6 bases and J by 5 bases, with 16 bases between. The CDR3 covers 14 residues. The CDR3 spells CASRAPQGQTEAFF. CDR3 bases: TGTGCCAGCAGGGCTCCTCAAGGGCAAACTGAAGCTTTCTTT.

J is TRBJ1-4 and V is TRBV5-4, with TRBD1 matching over 7 bases. The V segment lost 5 bases and the J segment 5 bases; nucleotides outside the gene matches: 9. The CDR3 loop spans 15 amino acids. Germline V gives CDR1 SGHNT, CDR2 YYREEE (reference sequence). The CDR3 sequence is CASSTDRASNEKLFF. In DNA, the CDR3 is TGTGCCAGCAGTACCGACAGGGCGAGCAATGAAAAACTGTTTTTT. Together with reference TRBV5-4 and TRBJ1-4, the CDR3 gives the full variable domain: ETGVTQSPTHLIKTRGQQVTLRCSSQSGHNTVSWYQQALGQGPQFIFQYYREEENGRGNFPPRFSGLQFPNYSSELNVNALELDDSALYLCASSTDRASNEKLFFGSGTQLSVL.

The genes are TRBV27 and TRBJ1-3; D uncertain. Trimming took off 2 bases at V and 4 bases at J, with 6 bases between the two ends. The length of the CDR3 is 13 residues. Germline V gene sequence: CDR1 MNHEY, CDR2 SMNVEV (reference sequence). DNA for the CDR3: TGTGCCAGCAGTTTAGCGGGGGGAAACACCATATATTTT. Encoded protein: CASSLAGGNTIYF.

The chain links TRBV19 to TRBJ2-2; 7 bases are a match to TRBD1. Germline V gene sequence: CDR1 LNHDA, CDR2 SQIVND (reference sequence). The CDR3 extends over 15 amino acids. V lost 4 bases and J lost 1; bases outside the gene matches: 3. CDR3 nucleotides: TGTGCCAGTAGTAACAGGGGCTGGAACACCGGGGAGCTGTTTTTT. This gives the protein CASSNRGWNTGELFF.

The genes are TRBV5-1 and TRBJ1-6, with 10 bases identical to TRBD1. CDR1 SGHRS and CDR2 YFSETQ come from the germline V gene. The CDR3 covers 14 residues. The V and J ends lost 4 bases and 9 bases, in that order; junction bases with no gene match: 4. The CDR3 loop reads CASSPRQGASPLHF. The CDR3 DNA reads as TGCGCCAGCAGCCCAAGACAGGGGGCTTCACCCCTCCACTTT. Variable domain in full (rest from reference TRBV5-1 and TRBJ1-6): KAGVTQTPRYLIKTRGQQVTLSCSPISGHRSVSWYQQTPGQGLQFLFEYFSETQRNKGNFPGRFSGRQFSNSRSEMNVSTLELGDSALYLCASSPRQGASPLHFGNGTRLTVT.

Written as DNA, the CDR3 is TGTGCCAGCAGCCGTACCCTTAGCGGGAGGCACAATGAGCAGTTCTTC. This codes for CASSRTLSGRHNEQFF. V is TRBV5-8 and J is TRBJ2-1; 10 bases are shared with TRBD2. CDR1 SGHTS and CDR2 YDEGEE come from the germline V gene. This CDR3 has 16 residues. The V segment lost 4 bases and the J segment 5 bases; nucleotides outside the gene matches: 9.

J is TRBJ2-5 and V is TRBV6-1; possibly TRBD1 for D (6 bases). The length of the CDR3 is 15 residues. V lost 6 bases, J lost 2 bases, and 16 bases lay in between. Germline V gene sequence: CDR1 MNHNS, CDR2 SASEGT. The CDR3 protein is CASSHISGAQETQYF. The CDR3 DNA reads as TGTGCCAGCAGCCATATTTCAGGGGCACAAGAGACCCAGTACTTC.

The chain has TRBV5-8 and TRBJ2-7; D may be TRBD1 or TRBD2 (5 bases each). Germline CDR1 and CDR2: SGHTS and YDEGEE. The ends were cut back, 2 bases at V and 5 bases at J, with 20 bases in the middle. The CDR3 loop spans 16 amino acids. The CDR3 here is CASSLRDGRGSDEQYF. The CDR3 DNA reads as TGTGCCAGCAGCTTAAGGGACGGCCGGGGTTCGGACGAGCAGTACTTC. Together with reference TRBV5-8 and TRBJ2-7, the CDR3 gives the full variable domain: EAGVTQSPTHLIKTRGQQATLRCSPISGHTSVYWYQQALGLGLQFLLWYDEGEERNRGNFPPRFSGRQFPNYSSELNVNALELEDSALYLCASSLRDGRGSDEQYFGPGTRLTVT.

The chain carries TRBV4-2 and TRBJ2-5; 10 nucleotides align to TRBD2. V was clipped by 0 bases and J by 4 bases; unmatched bases: 5. The germline V gene encodes CDR1 LGHNA and CDR2 YNFKEQ. The CDR3 loop spans 16 amino acids. The CDR3 reads CASSQDLLAGRETQYF. CDR3 nucleotides: TGTGCCAGCAGCCAAGATCTACTAGCGGGAAGAGAGACCCAGTACTTC.

V and J are TRBV5-6 and TRBJ2-7, with TRBD1 matching over 9 bases. V lost 6 bases, J lost 0 bases, and 7 bases stayed unmatched. This CDR3 contains 15 residues. Germline loops: CDR1 SGHDT, CDR2 YYEEEE. The CDR3 region is CASTSPGQGSYEQYF. In nucleotides, the CDR3 is TGTGCCAGCACCTCACCGGGACAGGGCTCCTACGAGCAGTACTTC.

The rearrangement joins TRBV7-2 to TRBJ1-3; D call uncertain. Trimming removed 1 base from V and 0 bases from J, with 13 bases in between. The CDR3 has 17 amino acids. Germline V CDR1 and CDR2: SGHTA, FQGNSA. The CDR3 loop reads CASSLGPLGVSGNTIYF. Here the CDR3 DNA reads TGTGCCAGCAGCTTAGGGCCCCTCGGGGTCTCTGGAAACACCATATATTTT.

The chain links TRBV27 to TRBJ2-2, with a tentative D call TRBD1 (5 bases). V was pared by 10 bases and J by 6 bases, with 12 bases between. From germline, CDR1 is MNHEY and CDR2 SMNVEV (reference sequence). The CDR3 has 12 amino acids. The CDR3 loop is CATTQGSGELFF. The CDR3 DNA reads TGTGCCACCACGCAGGGTTCCGGGGAGCTGTTTTTT.

The chain uses TRBV27 and TRBJ2-1, with 15 nucleotides matching TRBD2. V was pared by 7 bases and J by 8 bases, with 15 bases of the junction left unmatched. CDR1 and CDR2 from the germline V gene are MNHEY and SMNVEV (reference sequence). This CDR3 is 18 amino acids long. CDR3 region: CASTLGGGLAGGGDEQFF. Written as DNA, the CDR3 is TGTGCCAGCACCTTGGGGGGGGGACTAGCGGGAGGTGGTGATGAGCAGTTCTTC.

This clone was recorded a few times. The chain uses TRBV28 and TRBJ1-5, with D tentatively TRBD1 (5 bases). The CDR3 contains 15 residues. Germline CDR1 and CDR2: MDHEN and SYDVKM. Between the trimmed V and J ends, which lost 3 bases and 4 bases, there was a span of 13 bases. CDR3 protein: CASSLWGEGNQPQHF. CDR3 bases: TGTGCCAGCAGTTTGTGGGGCGAGGGTAATCAGCCCCAGCATTTT.

The chain combines TRBV7-2 with TRBJ2-7, with 8 bases fitting TRBD2. The V and J ends lost 2 bases and 2 bases, in that order; junction bases with no gene match: 5. The CDR3 is 15 amino acids. Germline V CDR1 and CDR2: SGHTA, FQGNSA. CDR3 residues: CASSLPGLGTYEQYF. For the CDR3, the DNA is TGTGCCAGCAGCTTACCGGGACTAGGGACCTACGAGCAGTACTTC.

The V and J genes are TRBV28 and TRBJ2-1, with TRBD2 matching over 11 bases. Per the germline V gene, CDR1 is MDHEN and CDR2 is SYDVKM. Trimming at V came to 0 bases and at J to 2 bases, leaving 0 bases not matched to a gene. The CDR3 extends over 16 amino acids. CDR3 sequence (DNA): TGTGCCAGCAGTTTATGGACTAGCGGGGCCTACAATGAGCAGTTCTTC. It encodes CASSLWTSGAYNEQFF.

This clone was counted only a few times. The V gene is TRBV9, the J gene TRBJ1-1; no reliable D call. CDR3 length: 15 amino acids. V shed 2 bases and J shed 0 bases, with 11 bases lying between them. In germline, CDR1 is SGDLS, CDR2 YYNGEE. The CDR3 loop is CASSVSGRLNTEAFF. The CDR3 DNA reads TGTGCCAGCAGCGTGTCGGGCAGATTGAACACTGAAGCTTTCTTT. Complete variable domain (other parts from reference TRBV9 and TRBJ1-1): DSGVTQTPKHLITATGQRVTLRCSPRSGDLSVYWYQQSLDQGLQFLIQYYNGEERAKGNILERFSAQQFPDLHSELNLSSLELGDSALYFCASSVSGRLNTEAFFGQGTRLTVV.

This clone was recorded once. The chain has TRBV6-1 and TRBJ2-1; 11 bases match TRBD2. J gave up 4 bases and V 7 bases, and 3 bases lay outside the gene matches. This CDR3 contains 14 residues. In germline, CDR1 is MNHNS, CDR2 SASEGT. The CDR3 region has the DNA TGTGCCAGCACGTCTAGCGGGAGGTACAATGAGCAGTTCTTC. Its translation: CASTSSGRYNEQFF.

The rearrangement links TRBV9 to TRBJ2-6, with TRBD2 matching over 9 bases. With V trimmed by 0 bases and J by 4 bases, 8 bases remained unmatched. CDR1 SGDLS and CDR2 YYNGEE come from the germline V gene. The CDR3 runs to 18 residues. The CDR3 loop reads CASSVAVAGERGANVLTF. CDR3 nucleotides: TGTGCCAGCAGCGTAGCGGTAGCGGGAGAGAGAGGGGCCAACGTCCTGACTTTC.

The rearrangement links TRBV11-2 to TRBJ2-1, with TRBD2 matching over 11 bases. CDR1 and CDR2 (germline): SGHAT, FQNNGV. V shed 1 base, J shed 5 bases, and the junction held 7 bases outside the gene matches. This CDR3 region has 17 residues. CDR3 region: CASSLVSSGRANNEQFF. CDR3 DNA: TGTGCCAGCAGCTTAGTTAGTAGCGGGAGGGCCAACAATGAGCAGTTCTTC.